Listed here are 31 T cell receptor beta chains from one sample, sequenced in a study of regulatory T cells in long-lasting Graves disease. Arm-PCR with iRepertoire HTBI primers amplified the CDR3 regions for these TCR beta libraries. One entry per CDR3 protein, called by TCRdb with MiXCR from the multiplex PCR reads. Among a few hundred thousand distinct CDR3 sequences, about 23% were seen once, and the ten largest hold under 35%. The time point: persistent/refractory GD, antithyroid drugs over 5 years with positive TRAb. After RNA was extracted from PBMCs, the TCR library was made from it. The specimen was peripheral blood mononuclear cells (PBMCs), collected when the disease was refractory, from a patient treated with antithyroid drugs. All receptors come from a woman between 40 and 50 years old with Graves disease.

This CDR3 is CSVEGRGSYNEQFF. Written as DNA, the CDR3 is TGCAGCGTTGAAGGGAGAGGCTCCTACAATGAGCAGTTCTTC. This chain joins TRBV29-1 and TRBJ2-1; no clear D. This CDR3 has 14 residues. The V and J ends lost 1 base and 0 bases respectively, with 7 bases between them. CDR1 and CDR2 (germline): SQVTM, ANQGSEA.

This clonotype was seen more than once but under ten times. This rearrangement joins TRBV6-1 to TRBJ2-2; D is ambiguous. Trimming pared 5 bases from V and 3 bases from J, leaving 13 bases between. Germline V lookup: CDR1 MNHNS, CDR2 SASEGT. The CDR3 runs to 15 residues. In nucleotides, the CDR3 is TGTGCCAGCAGTCCCTCGGTGGTGGACACCGGGGAGCTGTTTTTT. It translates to CASSPSVVDTGELFF.

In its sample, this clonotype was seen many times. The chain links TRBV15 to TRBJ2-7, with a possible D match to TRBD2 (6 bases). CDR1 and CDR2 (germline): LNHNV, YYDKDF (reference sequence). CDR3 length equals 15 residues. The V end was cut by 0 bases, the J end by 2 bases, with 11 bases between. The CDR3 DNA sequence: TGTGCCACCAGCAGAGAGGGGACTCCAACCTACGAGCAGTACTTC. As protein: CATSREGTPTYEQYF.

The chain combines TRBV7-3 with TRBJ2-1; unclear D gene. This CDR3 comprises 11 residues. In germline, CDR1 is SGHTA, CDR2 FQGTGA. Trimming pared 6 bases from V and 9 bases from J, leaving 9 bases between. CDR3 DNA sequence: TGTGCCAGCAGTCGCGGTGGTGAGCAGTTCTTC. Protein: CASSRGGEQFF.

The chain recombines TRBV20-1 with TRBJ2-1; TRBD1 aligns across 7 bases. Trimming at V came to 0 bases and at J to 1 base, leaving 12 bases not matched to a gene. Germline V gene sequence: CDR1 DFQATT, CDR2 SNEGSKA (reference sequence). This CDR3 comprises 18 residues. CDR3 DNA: TGCAGTGCTAGAGATATGCGTCGGGCAGGGGGTTCCTACAATGAGCAGTTCTTC. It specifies CSARDMRRAGGSYNEQFF.

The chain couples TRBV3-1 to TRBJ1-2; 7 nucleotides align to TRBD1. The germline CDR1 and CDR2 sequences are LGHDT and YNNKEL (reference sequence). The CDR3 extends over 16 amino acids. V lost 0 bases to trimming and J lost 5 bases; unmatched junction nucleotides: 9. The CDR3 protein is CASSQDAISRGYGYTF. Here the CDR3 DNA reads TGTGCCAGCAGCCAAGATGCAATAAGCAGGGGGTATGGCTACACCTTC.

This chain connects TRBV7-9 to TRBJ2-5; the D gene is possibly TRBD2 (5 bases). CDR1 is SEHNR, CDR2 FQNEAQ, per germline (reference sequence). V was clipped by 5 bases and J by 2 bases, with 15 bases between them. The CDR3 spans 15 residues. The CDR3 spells CASSQAGIVQETQYF. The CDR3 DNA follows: TGTGCCAGCAGCCAAGCCGGGATAGTACAAGAGACCCAGTACTTC.

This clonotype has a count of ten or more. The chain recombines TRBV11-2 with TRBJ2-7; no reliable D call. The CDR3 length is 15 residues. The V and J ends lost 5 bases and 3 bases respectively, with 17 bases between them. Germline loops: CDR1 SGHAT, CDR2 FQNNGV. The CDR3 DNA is TGTGCCAGCAGCCAAACCCGGGCCGGCTACTACGAGCAGTACTTC. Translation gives CASSQTRAGYYEQYF.

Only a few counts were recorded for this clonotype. CDR3 coding DNA: TGTGCCAGCAGCCTAAGTGGCAGGATTTACACTGAAGCTTTCTTT. Protein: CASSLSGRIYTEAFF. The chain is built from TRBV3-1 and TRBJ1-1; unclear D gene. Germline V gene sequence: CDR1 LGHDT, CDR2 YNNKEL (reference sequence). The CDR3 consists of 15 residues. Trimming took off 4 bases at V and 3 bases at J, with 15 bases between the two ends.

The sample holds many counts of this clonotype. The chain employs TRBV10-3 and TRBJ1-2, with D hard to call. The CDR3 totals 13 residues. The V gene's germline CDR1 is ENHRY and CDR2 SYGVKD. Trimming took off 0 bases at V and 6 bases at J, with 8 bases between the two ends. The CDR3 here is CAISESNTDGYTF. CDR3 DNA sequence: TGTGCCATCAGTGAGTCGAACACCGATGGCTACACCTTC.

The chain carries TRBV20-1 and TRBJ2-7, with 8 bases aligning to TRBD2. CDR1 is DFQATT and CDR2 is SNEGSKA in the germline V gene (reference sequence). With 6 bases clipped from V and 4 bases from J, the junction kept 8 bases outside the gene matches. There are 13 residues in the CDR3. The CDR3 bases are TGCAGTGCCGCGGGACTAGTGTTTTACGAGCAGTACTTC. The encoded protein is CSAAGLVFYEQYF.

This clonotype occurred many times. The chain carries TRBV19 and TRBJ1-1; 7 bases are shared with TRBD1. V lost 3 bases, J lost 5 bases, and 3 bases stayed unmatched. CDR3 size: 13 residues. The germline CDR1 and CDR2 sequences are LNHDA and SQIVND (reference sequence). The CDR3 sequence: CASSIRGQTEAFF. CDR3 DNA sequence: TGTGCCAGTAGTATTCGGGGACAGACTGAAGCTTTCTTT.

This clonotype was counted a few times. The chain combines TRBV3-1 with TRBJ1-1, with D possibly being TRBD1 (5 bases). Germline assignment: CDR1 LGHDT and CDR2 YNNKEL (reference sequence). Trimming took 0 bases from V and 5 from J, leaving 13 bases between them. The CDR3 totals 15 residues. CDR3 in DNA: TGTGCCAGCAGCCAAGATAGGGGCAGGATGACTGAAGCTTTCTTT. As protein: CASSQDRGRMTEAFF.

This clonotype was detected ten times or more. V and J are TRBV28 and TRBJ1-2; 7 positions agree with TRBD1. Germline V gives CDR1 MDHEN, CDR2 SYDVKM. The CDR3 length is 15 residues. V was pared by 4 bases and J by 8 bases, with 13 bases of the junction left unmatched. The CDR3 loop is CASSSSADRSPGYTF. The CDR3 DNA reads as TGTGCCAGCAGTTCGTCCGCGGACAGGTCCCCGGGCTACACCTTC.

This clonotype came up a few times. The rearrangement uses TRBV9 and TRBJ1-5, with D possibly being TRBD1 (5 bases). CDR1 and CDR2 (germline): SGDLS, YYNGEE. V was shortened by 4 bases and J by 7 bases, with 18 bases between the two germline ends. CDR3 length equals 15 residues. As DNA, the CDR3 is TGTGCCAGCAGCCTTACCGGGACCGACATACAGCCCCAGCATTTT. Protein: CASSLTGTDIQPQHF.

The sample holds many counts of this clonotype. The CDR3 DNA sequence: TGCAGTGTTCCGCCCTGGGATTCGTACGAGCAGTACTTC. This sequence encodes CSVPPWDSYEQYF. The chain employs TRBV20-1 and TRBJ2-7, with unresolved D. The germline gives CDR1 DFQATT, CDR2 SNEGSKA (reference sequence). The ends were cut back, 7 bases at V and 4 bases at J, with 17 bases in the middle. The CDR3 has 13 amino acids.

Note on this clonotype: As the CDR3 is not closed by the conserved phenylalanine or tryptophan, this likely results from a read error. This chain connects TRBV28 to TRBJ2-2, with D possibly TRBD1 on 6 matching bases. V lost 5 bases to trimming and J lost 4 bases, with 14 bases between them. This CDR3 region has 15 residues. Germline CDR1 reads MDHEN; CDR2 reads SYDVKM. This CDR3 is CASSDSGAGTGELFL. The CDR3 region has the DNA TGTGCCAGCAGTGATTCAGGGGCCGGCACCGGGGAGCTGTTTCTT.

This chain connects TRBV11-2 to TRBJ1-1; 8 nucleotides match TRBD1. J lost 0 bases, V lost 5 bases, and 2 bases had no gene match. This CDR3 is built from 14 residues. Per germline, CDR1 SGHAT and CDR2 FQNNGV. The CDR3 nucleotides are TGTGCCAGCAGCAAGGGACAGGTGAACACTGAAGCTTTCTTT. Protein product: CASSKGQVNTEAFF. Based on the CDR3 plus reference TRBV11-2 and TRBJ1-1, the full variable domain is EAGVAQSPRYKIIEKRQSVAFWCNPISGHATLYWYQQILGQGPKLLIQFQNNGVVDDSQLPKDRFSAERLKGVDSTLKIQPAKLEDSAVYLCASSKGQVNTEAFFGQGTRLTVV.

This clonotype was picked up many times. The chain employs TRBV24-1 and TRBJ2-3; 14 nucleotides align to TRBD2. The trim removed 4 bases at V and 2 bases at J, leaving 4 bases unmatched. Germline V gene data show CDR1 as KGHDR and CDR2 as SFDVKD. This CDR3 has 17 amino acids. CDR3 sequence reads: CATSERTSGRLTDTQYF. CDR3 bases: TGTGCCACCAGTGAACGGACTAGCGGGAGGCTCACAGATACGCAGTATTTT.

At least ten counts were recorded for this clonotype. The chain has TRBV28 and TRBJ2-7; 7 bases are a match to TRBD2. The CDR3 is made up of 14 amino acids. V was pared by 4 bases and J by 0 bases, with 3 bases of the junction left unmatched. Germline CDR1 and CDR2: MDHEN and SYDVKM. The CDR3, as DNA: TGTGCCAGCAGTTCCAGACTAGCCTCCTACGAGCAGTACTTC. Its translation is CASSSRLASYEQYF.

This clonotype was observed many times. CDR3: CASSELYRGQETQYF. In DNA form, the CDR3 reads TGTGCCAGCAGTGAGCTGTACCGGGGCCAAGAGACCCAGTACTTC. V usage is TRBV12-3 or TRBV12-4 and J usage is TRBJ2-5, with a possible D match to TRBD2 (5 bases). CDR3 length equals 15 residues. Trimming cost V 5 bases and J 1 base, with 14 bases left between them.

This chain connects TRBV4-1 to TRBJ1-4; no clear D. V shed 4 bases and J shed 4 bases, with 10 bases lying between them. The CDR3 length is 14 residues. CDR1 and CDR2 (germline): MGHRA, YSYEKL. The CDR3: CASSPRVLNEKLFF. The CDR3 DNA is TGCGCCAGCAGCCCAAGAGTGCTTAATGAAAAACTGTTTTTT.

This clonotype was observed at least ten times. CDR3 sequence reads: CASISWGKGEKLFF. The DNA of the CDR3 is TGTGCCAGCATTTCGTGGGGGAAGGGAGAAAAACTGTTTTTT. The chain employs TRBV28 and TRBJ1-4; TRBD1 might be the D (5 bases). The CDR3 sequence is 14 residues long. The germline V and J ends were trimmed by 7 bases and 8 bases, with 17 bases remaining between them. In germline, CDR1 is MDHEN, CDR2 SYDVKM.

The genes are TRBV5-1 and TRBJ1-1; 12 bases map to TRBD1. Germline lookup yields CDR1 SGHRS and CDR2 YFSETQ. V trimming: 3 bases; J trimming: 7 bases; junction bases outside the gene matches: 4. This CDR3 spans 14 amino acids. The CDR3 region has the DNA TGCGCCAGCAGCTGGGGACAGGGGGCGGATGAAGCTTTCTTT. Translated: CASSWGQGADEAFF. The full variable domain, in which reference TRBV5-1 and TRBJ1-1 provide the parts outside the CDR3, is KAGVTQTPRYLIKTRGQQVTLSCSPISGHRSVSWYQQTPGQGLQFLFEYFSETQRNKGNFPGRFSGRQFSNSRSEMNVSTLELGDSALYLCASSWGQGADEAFFGQGTRLTVV.

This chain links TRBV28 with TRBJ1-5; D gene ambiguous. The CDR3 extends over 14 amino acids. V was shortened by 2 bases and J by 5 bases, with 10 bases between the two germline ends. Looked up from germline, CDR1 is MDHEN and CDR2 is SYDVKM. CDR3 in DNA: TGTGCCAGCAGTTTAATCGACGGCTATCAGCCCCAGCATTTT. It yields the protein CASSLIDGYQPQHF.

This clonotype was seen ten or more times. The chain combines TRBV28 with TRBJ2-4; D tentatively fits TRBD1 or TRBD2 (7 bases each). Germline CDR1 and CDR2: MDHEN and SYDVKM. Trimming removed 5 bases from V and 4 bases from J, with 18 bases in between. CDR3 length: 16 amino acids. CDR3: CASSLSSQGGKNIQYF. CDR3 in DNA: TGTGCCAGCAGTCTCTCCTCCCAGGGGGGGAAAAACATTCAGTACTTC.

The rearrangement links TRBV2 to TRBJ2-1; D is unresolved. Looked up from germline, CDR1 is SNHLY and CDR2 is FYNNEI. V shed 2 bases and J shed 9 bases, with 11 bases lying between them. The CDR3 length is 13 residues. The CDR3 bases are TGTGCCAGCAGTGAACCGCTAAAGGGTGAGCAGTTCTTC. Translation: CASSEPLKGEQFF.

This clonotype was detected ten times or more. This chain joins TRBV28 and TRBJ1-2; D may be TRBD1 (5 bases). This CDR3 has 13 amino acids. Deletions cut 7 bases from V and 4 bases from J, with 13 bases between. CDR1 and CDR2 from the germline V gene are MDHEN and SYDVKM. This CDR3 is CASIPGGGYGYTF. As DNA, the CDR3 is TGTGCCAGCATCCCCGGCGGGGGCTATGGCTACACCTTC.

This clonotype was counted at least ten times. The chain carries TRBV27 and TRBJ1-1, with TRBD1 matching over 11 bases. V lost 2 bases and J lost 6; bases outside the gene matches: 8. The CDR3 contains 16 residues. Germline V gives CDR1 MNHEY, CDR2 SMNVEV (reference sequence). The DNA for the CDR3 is TGTGCCAGCAGTTTAGGACAGGGGGCGCGAGTGGCTGAAGCTTTCTTT. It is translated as CASSLGQGARVAEAFF.

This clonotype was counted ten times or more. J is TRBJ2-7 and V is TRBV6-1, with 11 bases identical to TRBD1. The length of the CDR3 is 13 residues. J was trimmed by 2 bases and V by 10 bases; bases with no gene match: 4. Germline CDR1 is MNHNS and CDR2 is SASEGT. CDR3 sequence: CATRTGGTYEQYF. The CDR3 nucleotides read TGTGCCACTAGGACAGGGGGCACCTACGAGCAGTACTTC.

The CDR3 region has the DNA TGTGCCAGCAGCTCGGACGGATTGAACACTGAAGCTTTCTTT. This gives the protein CASSSDGLNTEAFF. V gene TRBV11-1 combines with J gene TRBJ1-1; D uncertain. The CDR3 extends over 14 amino acids. V was trimmed by 4 bases and J by 0 bases, leaving 9 bases between them. Germline-derived CDR1 and CDR2 are SGHAT and FQDESV (reference sequence).